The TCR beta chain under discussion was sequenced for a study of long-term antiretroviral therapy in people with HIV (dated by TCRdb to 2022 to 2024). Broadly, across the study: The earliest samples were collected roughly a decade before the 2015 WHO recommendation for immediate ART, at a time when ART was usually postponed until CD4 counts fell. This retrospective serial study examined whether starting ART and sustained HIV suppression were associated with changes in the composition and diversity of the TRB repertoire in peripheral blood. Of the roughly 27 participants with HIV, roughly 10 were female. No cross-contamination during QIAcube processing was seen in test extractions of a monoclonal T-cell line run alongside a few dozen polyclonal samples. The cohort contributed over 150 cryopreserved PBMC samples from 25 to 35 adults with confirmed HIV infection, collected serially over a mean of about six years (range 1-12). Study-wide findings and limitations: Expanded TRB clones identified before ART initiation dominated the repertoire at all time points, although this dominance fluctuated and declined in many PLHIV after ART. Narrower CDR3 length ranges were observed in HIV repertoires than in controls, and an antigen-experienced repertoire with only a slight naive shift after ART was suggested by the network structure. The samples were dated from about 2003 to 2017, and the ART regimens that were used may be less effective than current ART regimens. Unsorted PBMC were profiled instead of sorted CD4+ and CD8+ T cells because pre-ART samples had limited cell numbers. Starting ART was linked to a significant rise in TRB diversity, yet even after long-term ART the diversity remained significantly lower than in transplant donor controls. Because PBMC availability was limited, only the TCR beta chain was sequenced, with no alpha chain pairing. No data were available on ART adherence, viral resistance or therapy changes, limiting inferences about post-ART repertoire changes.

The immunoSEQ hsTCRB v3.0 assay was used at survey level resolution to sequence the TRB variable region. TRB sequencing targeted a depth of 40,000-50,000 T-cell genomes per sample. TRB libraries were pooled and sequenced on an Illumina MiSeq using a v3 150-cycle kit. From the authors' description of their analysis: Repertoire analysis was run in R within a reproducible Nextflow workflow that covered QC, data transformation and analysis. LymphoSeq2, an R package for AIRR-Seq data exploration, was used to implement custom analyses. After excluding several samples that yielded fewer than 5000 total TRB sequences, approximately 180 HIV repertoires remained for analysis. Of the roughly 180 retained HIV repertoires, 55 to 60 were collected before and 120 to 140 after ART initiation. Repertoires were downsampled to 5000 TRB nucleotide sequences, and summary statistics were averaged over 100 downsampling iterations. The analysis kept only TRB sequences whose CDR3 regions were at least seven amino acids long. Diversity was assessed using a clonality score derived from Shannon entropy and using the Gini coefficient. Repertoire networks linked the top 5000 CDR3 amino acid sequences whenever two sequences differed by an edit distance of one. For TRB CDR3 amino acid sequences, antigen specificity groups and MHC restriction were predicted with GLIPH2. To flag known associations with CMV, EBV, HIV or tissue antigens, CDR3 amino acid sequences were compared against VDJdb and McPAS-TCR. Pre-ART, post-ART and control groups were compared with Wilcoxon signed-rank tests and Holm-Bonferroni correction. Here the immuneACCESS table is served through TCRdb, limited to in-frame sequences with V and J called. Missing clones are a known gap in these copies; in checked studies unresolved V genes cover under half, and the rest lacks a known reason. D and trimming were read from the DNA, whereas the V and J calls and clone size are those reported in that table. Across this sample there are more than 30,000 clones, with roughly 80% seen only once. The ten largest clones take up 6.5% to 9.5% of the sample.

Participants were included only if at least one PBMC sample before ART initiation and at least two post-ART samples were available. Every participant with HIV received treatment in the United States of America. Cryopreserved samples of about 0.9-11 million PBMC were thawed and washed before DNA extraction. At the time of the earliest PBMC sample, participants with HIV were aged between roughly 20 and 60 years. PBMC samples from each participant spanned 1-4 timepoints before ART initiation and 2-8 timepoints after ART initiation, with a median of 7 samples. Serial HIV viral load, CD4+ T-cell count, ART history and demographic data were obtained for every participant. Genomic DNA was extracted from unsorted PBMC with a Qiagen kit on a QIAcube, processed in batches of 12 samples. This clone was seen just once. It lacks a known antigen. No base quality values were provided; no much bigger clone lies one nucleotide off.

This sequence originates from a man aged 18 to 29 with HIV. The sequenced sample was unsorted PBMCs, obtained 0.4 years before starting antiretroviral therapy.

The sequence in DNA is TGCGCCAGCAGCCAAGGAACGTTGGGGTCCCTTCCTTCCTACGAGCAGTACTTC. This yields the protein CASSQGTLGSLPSYEQYF. This chain joins TRBV4-1 to TRBJ2-7; the D gene is unclear. The CDR3, cysteine through phenylalanine, is 18 amino acids long. Of all the DNA, just the CDR3 is kept, 54 bases in frame from base 1. The junction carries 20 bases between V and J, which are trimmed by 1 base and 1 base respectively. CDR1 and CDR2 are read off the germline V gene as MGHRA and YSYEKL.